These 20 T cell receptor beta chains were all obtained from the same sample, sequenced in a study of cytomegalovirus exposure and HLA in healthy donors. Both 60 Vbeta primers and 13 Jbeta primers went into the PCR. The protocol was immunoSEQ multiplex PCR, while the TCRdb copy is restricted to in-frame clones and leaves out a portion. Recorded for this sample: about 160,000 clones. The sample taken for sequencing was PBMCs. These receptors came from an older woman in good health and CMV-seronegative.

Regarding this clone: One end of the junction does not line up with germline, which may come from a read error. The chain has TRBV7-3 and TRBJ2-2, with 15 positions matching TRBD2. The CDR3 loop spans 18 amino acids. The V gene's germline CDR1 is SGHTA and CDR2 FQGTGA. CDR3 amino acids: CASSSRTSGGGLTRELFF. The CDR3 region has the DNA TGTGCCAGCAGCTCTCGGACTAGCGGGGGGGGGCTCACCCGGGAGCTGTTTTTT.

The rearrangement joins TRBV6-5 to TRBJ2-7; D possibly corresponds to TRBD2 (5 bases). The CDR3 contains 14 residues. Deletions cut 7 bases from V and 2 bases from J, with 15 bases between. Per the germline V gene, CDR1 is MNHEY and CDR2 is SVGAGI. The CDR3: CASTSTGMTYEQYF. CDR3 DNA sequence: TGTGCCAGCACCTCGACGGGAATGACCTACGAGCAGTACTTC.

The V and J genes are TRBV9 and TRBJ2-1, with 7 positions matching TRBD1. Trimming at V came to 0 bases and at J to 10 bases, leaving 13 bases not matched to a gene. The CDR3 loop spans 16 amino acids. The germline CDR1 and CDR2 sequences are SGDLS and YYNGEE. This CDR3 is CASSVGLRVGQAEQFF. The CDR3 coding sequence is TGTGCCAGCAGCGTAGGTCTTAGGGTAGGACAGGCGGAGCAGTTCTTC.

The rearrangement uses TRBV5-1 and TRBJ1-1; 7 bases agree with TRBD1. After removal of 3 bases from V and 6 bases from J, the junction contained 11 bases not matched to a gene. Germline CDR1 SGHRS, CDR2 YFSETQ. CDR3 length equals 15 residues. The CDR3 DNA follows: TGCGCCAGCAGCTCCCGACGGGACAGTGCCCCTGAAGCTTTCTTT. Protein product: CASSSRRDSAPEAFF.

The DNA for the CDR3 is TGTGCCACCAGCGGAAGACAGGGACCTAGCTCCTATAATTCACCCCTCCACTTT. Translating it yields CATSGRQGPSSYNSPLHF. The chain couples TRBV15 to TRBJ1-6; 7 nucleotides align to TRBD1. After removal of 5 bases from V and 0 bases from J, the junction contained 10 bases not matched to a gene. The CDR3 extends over 18 amino acids. The germline V gene encodes CDR1 LNHNV and CDR2 YYDKDF (reference sequence).

The rearrangement joins TRBV18 to TRBJ2-6; D not resolved. The V end was cut by 3 bases, the J end by 0 bases, with 6 bases between. The length of the CDR3 is 15 residues. Germline CDR1 is KGHSH and CDR2 is LQKENI. This CDR3 reads CASSPTGSGANVLTF. CDR3 nucleotide sequence: TGTGCCAGCTCACCTACGGGCTCTGGGGCCAACGTCCTGACTTTC.

The chain employs TRBV2 and TRBJ1-5; tentative D call: TRBD1 (6 bases). CDR3 size: 13 residues. Germline V lookup: CDR1 SNHLY, CDR2 FYNNEI. Trimming cost V 6 bases and J 4 bases, with 10 bases left between them. The CDR3 region has the DNA TGTGCCAGCAGGGGCAGGGGAAATCAGCCCCAGCATTTT. Its protein is CASRGRGNQPQHF.

The chain links TRBV6-5 to TRBJ1-2, with 10 bases lining up with TRBD1. From germline, CDR1 is MNHEY and CDR2 SVGAGI. The CDR3 covers 15 residues. V shed 6 bases, J shed 3 bases, and the junction held 7 bases outside the gene matches. CDR3 residues: CASRRTGGLHYGYTF. DNA for the CDR3: TGTGCCAGCAGGAGGACAGGGGGACTTCACTATGGCTACACCTTC.

The genes are TRBV7-9 and TRBJ1-1; D not certain. Germline CDR1 SEHNR, CDR2 FQNEAQ (reference sequence). The CDR3 loop spans 15 amino acids. V dropped 5 bases and J dropped 0 bases, with 13 bases sitting between them. The CDR3 spells CASSAGRGVNTEAFF. In nucleotides, the CDR3 is TGTGCCAGCAGCGCGGGTCGGGGAGTGAACACTGAAGCTTTCTTT.

The chain carries TRBV7-6 and TRBJ1-6; 9 nucleotides agree with TRBD1. Germline-derived CDR1 and CDR2 are SGHVS and FNYEAQ. There are 17 residues in the CDR3. Losses at the gene ends were 2 bases for V and 6 bases for J; bases not matched to a gene: 8. The CDR3 reads CASSLRGGQGINSPLHF. Written as DNA, the CDR3 is TGTGCCAGCAGCTTAAGGGGGGGACAGGGAATTAATTCACCCCTCCACTTT. Together with reference TRBV7-6 and TRBJ1-6, the CDR3 gives the full variable domain: GAGVSQSPRYKVTKRGQDVALRCDPISGHVSLYWYRQALGQGPEFLTYFNYEAQQDKSGLPNDRFSAERPEGSISTLTIQRTEQRDSAMYRCASSLRGGQGINSPLHFGNGTRLTVT.

V and J are TRBV18 and TRBJ2-3; D perhaps matches TRBD1 (5 bases). V gave up 4 bases and J gave up 4 bases, with 12 bases separating them. Looked up from germline, CDR1 is KGHSH and CDR2 is LQKENI. The CDR3 has 14 residues. In DNA, the CDR3 is TGTGCCAGCTCACAGGGGATAGAGGCAGATACGCAGTATTTT. This translates into CASSQGIEADTQYF.

The chain is built from TRBV11-3 and TRBJ1-1; D unclear. The CDR3 covers 14 residues. CDR1 and CDR2 (germline): SGHNT, YENEEA. Trimming shortened V by 1 base and J by 1 base, and 7 bases separated the two germline ends. The CDR3 loop is CASSLGGKNTEAFF. DNA for the CDR3: TGTGCCAGCAGCTTAGGAGGCAAGAACACTGAAGCTTTCTTT.

The chain couples TRBV19 to TRBJ2-3; TRBD2 matches 12 bases. V was pared by 2 bases and J by 0 bases, with 6 bases of the junction left unmatched. Germline lookup yields CDR1 LNHDA and CDR2 SQIVND (reference sequence). The CDR3 length is 18 residues. The CDR3 loop reads CASSIRLAGGPSTDTQYF. As DNA, the CDR3 is TGTGCCAGTAGTATAAGGCTAGCGGGAGGGCCGAGCACAGATACGCAGTATTTT.

V gene TRBV14 combines with J gene TRBJ1-5; tentatively, D is TRBD1 (5 bases). The germline gives CDR1 SGHDN, CDR2 FVKESK. V was pared by 3 bases and J by 9 bases, with 12 bases between. The CDR3 totals 13 residues. The CDR3 bases are TGTGCCAGCAGCCACACAGACAGAACGCCCCAGCATTTT. Amino acid sequence: CASSHTDRTPQHF.

The gene calls are TRBV18 and TRBJ1-2, with 7 bases matching TRBD1. Trimming removed 4 bases from V and 2 bases from J; junction bases left unmatched: 4. The CDR3 runs 14 residues. CDR1 KGHSH and CDR2 LQKENI come from the germline V gene. The CDR3 is CASSLGQANYGYTF. For the CDR3, the DNA is TGTGCCAGCTCACTTGGACAGGCGAACTATGGCTACACCTTC. Combining the CDR3 with reference TRBV18 and TRBJ1-2 gives the whole variable domain NAGVMQNPRHLVRRRGQEARLRCSPMKGHSHVYWYRQLPEEGLKFMVYLQKENIIDESGMPKERFSAEFPKEGPSILRIQQVVRGDSAAYFCASSLGQANYGYTFGSGTRLTVV.

V gene TRBV5-1 combines with J gene TRBJ1-2; D is perhaps TRBD1 (6 bases). Germline-derived CDR1 and CDR2 are SGHRS and YFSETQ. This CDR3 has 13 residues. Trimming took 5 bases from V and 6 from J, leaving 14 bases between them. CDR3 residues: CASSFLRGNGYTF. In nucleotides, the CDR3 is TGCGCCAGCAGTTTCCTAAGGGGGAATGGCTACACCTTC.

This chain joins TRBV12-5 and TRBJ2-2; D is possibly TRBD1 (5 bases). Germline CDR1 LGHNT, CDR2 FRNRAP. The CDR3 runs to 16 residues. V shed 0 bases and J shed 3 bases, with 11 bases lying between them. The CDR3, as DNA: TGTGCTAGTGGTTTGGTGGGCAGGGATTACACCGGGGAGCTGTTTTTT. Encoded protein: CASGLVGRDYTGELFF. The full variable domain, in which reference TRBV12-5 and TRBJ2-2 provide the parts outside the CDR3, is DARVTQTPRHKVTEMGQEVTMRCQPILGHNTVFWYRQTMMQGLELLAYFRNRAPLDDSGMPKDRFSAEMPDATLATLKIQPSEPRDSAVYFCASGLVGRDYTGELFFGEGSRLTVL.

This chain links TRBV19 with TRBJ2-3; 8 bases are a match to TRBD1. V lost 6 bases and J lost 0; bases outside the gene matches: 2. CDR1 and CDR2 (germline): LNHDA, SQIVND (reference sequence). This CDR3 spans 14 amino acids. CDR3 in DNA: TGTGCCAGTAGGGACAGGGCCAGCACAGATACGCAGTATTTT. This encodes CASRDRASTDTQYF.

The gene calls are TRBV19 and TRBJ1-5; 8 bases are a match to TRBD1. This CDR3 region has 15 residues. V shed 5 bases and J 2 bases; nucleotides not matched to a gene: 5. Germline V lookup: CDR1 LNHDA, CDR2 SQIVND (reference sequence). The CDR3 spells CASSYPTGGNQPQHF. As DNA, the CDR3 is TGTGCCAGTAGTTACCCGACAGGGGGCAATCAGCCCCAGCATTTT.

The genes are TRBV25-1 and TRBJ2-2; 9 bases map to TRBD1. The CDR3 loop spans 18 amino acids. Germline assignment: CDR1 MGHDK and CDR2 SYGVNS. V was clipped by 1 base and J by 5 bases; unmatched bases: 11. CDR3 nucleotides: TGTGCCAGCAGTGAATCCTCGCCGGGACAGGGTCGGACCGGGGAGCTGTTTTTT. Protein product: CASSESSPGQGRTGELFF.